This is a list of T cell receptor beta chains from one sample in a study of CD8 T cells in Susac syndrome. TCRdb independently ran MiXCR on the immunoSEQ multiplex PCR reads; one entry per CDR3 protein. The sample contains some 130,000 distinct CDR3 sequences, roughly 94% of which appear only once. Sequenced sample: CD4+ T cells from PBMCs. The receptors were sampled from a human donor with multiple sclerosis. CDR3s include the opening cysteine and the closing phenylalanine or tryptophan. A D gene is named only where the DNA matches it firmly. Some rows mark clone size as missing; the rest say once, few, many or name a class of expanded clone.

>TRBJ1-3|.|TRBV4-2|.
CASSQSSTSGNTIYF
TGTGCCAGCAGCCAAAGTTCAACCTCTGGAAACACCATATATTTT
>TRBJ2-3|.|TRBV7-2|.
CASSLQGQGADTQYF
TGTGCCAGCAGCTTACAAGGGCAGGGAGCAGATACGCAGTATTTT
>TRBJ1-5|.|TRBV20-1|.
CSARDGQGRNQPQHF
TGCAGTGCTAGAGATGGGCAGGGAAGGAACCAGCCCCAGCATTTT
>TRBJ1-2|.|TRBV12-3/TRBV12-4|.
CASTKRGSNYGYTF
TGTGCCAGCACGAAAAGGGGATCTAACTATGGCTACACCTTC
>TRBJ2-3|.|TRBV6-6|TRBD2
CASTSGSPDTQYF
TGTGCCAGCACTAGCGGGAGCCCAGATACGCAGTATTTT
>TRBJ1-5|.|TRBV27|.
CASSLARNQPQHF
TGTGCCAGCAGTTTGGCCCGCAATCAGCCCCAGCATTTT
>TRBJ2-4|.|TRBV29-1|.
CSVIFQLKNIQYF
TGCAGCGTTATTTTTCAGCTCAAAAACATTCAGTACTTC
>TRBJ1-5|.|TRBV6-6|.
CASTPGASSNQPQHF
TGTGCCAGCACCCCGGGGGCGTCTAGCAATCAGCCCCAGCATTTT
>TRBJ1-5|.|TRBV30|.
CAWSVREGQPQHF
TGTGCCTGGAGTGTACGCGAAGGTCAGCCCCAGCATTTT
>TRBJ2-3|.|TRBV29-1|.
CSVGTDTQYF
TGCAGCGTGGGGACAGATACGCAGTATTTT
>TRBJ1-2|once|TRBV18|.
CASSPTQEYGYTF
TGTGCCAGCTCGCCGACTCAAGAATATGGCTACACCTTC
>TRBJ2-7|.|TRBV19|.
CASSIGAADSYEQYF
TGTGCCAGTAGTATAGGGGCAGCGGACTCCTACGAGCAGTACTTC
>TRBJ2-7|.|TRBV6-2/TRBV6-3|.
CASSPQGREKSYEQYF
TGTGCCAGCAGTCCCCAGGGGAGGGAGAAGTCCTACGAGCAGTACTTC
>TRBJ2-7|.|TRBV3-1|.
CASSQGRGYEQYF
TGTGCCAGCAGCCAAGGCCGGGGGTACGAGCAGTACTTC
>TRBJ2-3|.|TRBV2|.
CASSEITDTQYF
TGTGCCAGCAGTGAAATCACAGATACGCAGTATTTT
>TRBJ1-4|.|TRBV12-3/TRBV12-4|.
CASTSGATNEKLFF
TGTGCCAGCACCTCAGGTGCAACTAATGAAAAACTGTTTTTT
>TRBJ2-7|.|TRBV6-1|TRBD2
CASATSGSSYEQYF
TGTGCCAGCGCGACTAGCGGGAGCTCCTACGAGCAGTACTTC
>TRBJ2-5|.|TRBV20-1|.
CSAEEYQETQYF
TGCAGTGCTGAAGAGTACCAAGAGACCCAGTACTTC
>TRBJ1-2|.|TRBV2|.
CASREEVGYTF
TGTGCCAGCAGGGAAGAAGTGGGCTACACCTTC
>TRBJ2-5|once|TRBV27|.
CASKTSQETQYF
TGTGCCAGCAAGACTTCTCAAGAGACCCAGTACTTC
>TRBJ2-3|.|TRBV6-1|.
CASTLERGTNTQYF
TGTGCCAGCACTCTCGAGAGGGGGACGAATACGCAGTATTTT
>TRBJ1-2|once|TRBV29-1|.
CSVEGHPGSTYGYTF
TGCAGCGTTGAGGGCCACCCCGGAAGCACCTATGGCTACACCTTC
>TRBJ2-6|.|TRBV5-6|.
CASSLLWSGANVLTF
TGTGCCAGCAGCTTGCTGTGGAGTGGGGCCAACGTCCTGACTTTC
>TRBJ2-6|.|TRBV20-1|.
CSARARAGSGANVLTF
TGCAGTGCTAGAGCTCGGGCCGGCTCTGGGGCCAACGTCCTGACTTTC
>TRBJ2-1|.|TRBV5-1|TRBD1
CASSLIDRDDNEQFF
TGCGCCAGCAGCTTGATAGACAGGGACGACAATGAGCAGTTCTTC
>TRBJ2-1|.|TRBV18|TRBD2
CASSPRLAGGDEQFF
TGTGCCAGCTCACCACGACTAGCGGGAGGAGATGAGCAGTTCTTC
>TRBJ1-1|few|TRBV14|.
CASSQDLNTEAFF
TGTGCCAGCAGCCAAGATCTGAACACTGAAGCTTTCTTT
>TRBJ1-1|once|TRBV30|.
CAWSVLVTEAFF
TGTGCCTGGAGTGTATTAGTTACTGAAGCTTTCTTT
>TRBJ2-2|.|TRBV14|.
CASSQEWAGELFF
TGTGCCAGCAGCCAAGAGTGGGCCGGGGAGCTGTTTTTT
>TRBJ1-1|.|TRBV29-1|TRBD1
CSVLRGRVGTEAFF
TGCAGCGTCCTCAGGGGGCGGGTTGGTACTGAAGCTTTCTTT
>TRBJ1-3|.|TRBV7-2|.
CASSGRASSGNTIYF
TGTGCCAGCAGCGGAAGGGCATCCTCTGGAAACACCATATATTTT
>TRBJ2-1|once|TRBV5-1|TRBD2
CASSWGLAGHNEQFF
TGCGCCAGCAGCTGGGGACTAGCCGGCCACAATGAGCAGTTCTTC
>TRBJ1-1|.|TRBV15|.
CATSPPPNTEAFF
TGTGCCACCAGCCCCCCGCCGAACACTGAAGCTTTCTTT
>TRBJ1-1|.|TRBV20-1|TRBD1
CSARGGTGALYTEAFF
TGCAGTGCTAGGGGGGGGACAGGGGCTTTGTACACTGAAGCTTTCTTT
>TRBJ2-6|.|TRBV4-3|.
CASSQSSKEGSGANVLTF
TGCGCCAGCAGCCAATCCTCGAAGGAGGGCTCTGGGGCCAACGTCCTGACTTTC
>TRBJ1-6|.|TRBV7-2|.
CASSSGRGDHKSPLHF
TGTGCCAGCAGCTCGGGCCGGGGGGATCATAAGTCGCCCCTCCACTTT
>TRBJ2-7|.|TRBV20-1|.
CSARDGEFYHEQYF
TGCAGTGCTAGAGATGGCGAGTTCTACCACGAGCAGTACTTC